This T cell receptor beta chain was retrieved from a study of blood T cell repertoires in COVID-19 (dated by TCRdb to the early 2020s). With respect to the entire study: Collaborator samples came from the United States, Italy and Spain and covered acute and convalescent phases of COVID-19. The prospective study material was composed of cDNA or gDNA derived from T cells, B-cell-depleted T cells, or PBMCs. Subjects who had been exposed to COVID-19, were actively infected with it, or had recovered from it provided the deeply sampled blood TCRbeta repertoires that made up the dataset. The repertoires were released in a freely available public database intended as a resource for research on the immune response to SARS-CoV-2. The samples were drawn from the first 160 participants of the ongoing ImmuneRACE study and from 950 to 1,500 subjects provided by 6 global collaborators. A de-identified subject ID, COVID-19 status, age in years and sex were almost always included in the sample metadata. Where HLA class I and class II types were available, the types were taken from metadata supplied by the sample provider, not from assay-based typing.

CDR1 LGHNA and CDR2 YSLEER were looked up in the germline V gene. Trimming accounts for 1 base at V and 6 bases at J, while the number of junction bases matched to no gene is 7. From the cysteine through the phenylalanine, the CDR3 covers 16 amino acids. CDR3 DNA only is kept here, 48 bases in frame from base 1. General conclusions and limits of the study: How much clinical and demographic metadata was included differed by source and by participant, and the metadata was provided uncurated.

A note on this clone: Its recognized antigen is unknown. No base qualities exist here, and no much larger clone lies one base off it.

Collaborating institutions collected whole blood in K2EDTA tubes following their own protocols. For TCRbeta analysis, collaborator samples were shipped as frozen whole blood, as isolated PBMCs, or as DNA extracted from either sample type. TCRbeta CDR3 regions were amplified from genomic DNA using the immunoSEQ Assay, a bias-controlled multiplex PCR. In the authors' own workflow: Nucleated cell counts per sample were estimated from amplification of reference gene primers within the assay. To quantify the absolute abundance of each unique TCRbeta CDR3 rearrangement, sequence reads were collapsed and filtered. Productive Simpson clonality was computed per sample as the square root of Simpson's diversity index over productive rearrangements. Not all clones reach the TCRdb copy of this immuneACCESS table, which keeps in-frame sequences only. Checked studies attribute under half of the gap to unresolved V genes and leave the rest unexplained. From that table come the V and J calls and clone size; the DNA was used to work out D and trimming. A total of about 140,000 clones appear in this sample, roughly 82% of them only once. Clones ranked in the top ten supply about 12% of the sample.

Material for sequencing was peripheral blood. This TCR was sampled from a man older than 75 with acute or convalescent COVID-19. The chain is assembled from TRBV4-3 and TRBJ2-2, with 8 middle bases fitting TRBD2. DNA sequence: TGCGCCAGCAGCCAAGTGGTCGGGGGGGCCCCCGGGGAGCTGTTTTTT. It encodes CASSQVVGGAPGELFF.